These 31 T cell receptor beta chains share one sample of origin, sequenced in a study of blood T cell repertoires in COVID-19. Libraries were prepared by immunoSEQ multiplex PCR; TCRdb keeps only in-frame clonotypes and omits some of them. Of 180,000 or so clones in the sample, about 87% are singletons; the top ten hold around 2.5%. The sample comprised peripheral blood. The receptors originated from a man aged 40-49 years with active or convalescent COVID-19.

This chain connects TRBV15 to TRBJ2-1, with D possibly being TRBD1 (6 bases). Trimming left V 0 bases short and J 0 bases short, with 9 bases between. The CDR3 is 16 residues long. Germline-derived CDR1 and CDR2 are LNHNV and YYDKDF (reference sequence). The CDR3 loop reads CATSRDQGSSYNEQFF. CDR3 sequence (DNA): TGTGCCACCAGCAGAGATCAGGGGAGCTCCTACAATGAGCAGTTCTTC.

The chain links TRBV19 to TRBJ2-3, with D possibly TRBD2 on 6 matching bases. The germline gives CDR1 LNHDA, CDR2 SQIVND (reference sequence). V gave up 1 base and J gave up 3 bases, with 11 bases separating them. The CDR3 is made up of 15 amino acids. The CDR3: CASSIVGGVTDTQYF. The CDR3 DNA sequence: TGTGCCAGTAGTATAGTTGGCGGGGTGACAGATACGCAGTATTTT.

The rearrangement links TRBV4-3 to TRBJ1-2; 11 bases align to TRBD1. This CDR3 spans 19 amino acids. Germline CDR1 is LGHNA and CDR2 is YSLEER. The V gene end was trimmed by 0 bases and the J gene end by 0 bases; junction bases not matched to a gene: 9. The CDR3 spells CASSQDSRTGGLANYGYTF. DNA of the CDR3: TGCGCCAGCAGCCAAGATAGCAGGACAGGGGGCCTAGCTAACTATGGCTACACCTTC.

The CDR3 reads CASSLFGAPGTEDGYTF. Here the CDR3 DNA reads TGCGCCAGCAGCCTTTTCGGGGCTCCAGGGACTGAGGATGGCTACACCTTC. The chain carries TRBV4-1 and TRBJ1-2; D might be TRBD1 (5 bases). The ends were cut back, 4 bases at V and 6 bases at J, with 24 bases in the middle. This CDR3 spans 17 amino acids. CDR1 is MGHRA, CDR2 YSYEKL, per germline.

The chain carries TRBV3-1 (or the pseudogene TRBV3-2) and TRBJ2-7, with 9 bases fitting TRBD1. V was clipped by 4 bases and J by 5 bases; unmatched bases: 9. The CDR3 runs 15 residues. CDR1 and CDR2 (germline): LGHDT, YNNKEL (reference sequence). The CDR3 loop reads CASSPWTGERHEQYF. The DNA for the CDR3 is TGTGCCAGCAGCCCCTGGACAGGGGAACGGCACGAGCAGTACTTC.

This clone was counted a few times. The genes are TRBV2 and TRBJ1-1, with D possibly TRBD1 on 5 matching bases. Germline V lookup: CDR1 SNHLY, CDR2 FYNNEI. V shed 8 bases and J shed 5 bases, with 12 bases lying between them. The CDR3 runs to 12 residues. The DNA of the CDR3 is TGTGCCAGCTCGACGGGGGTGACTGAAGCTTTCTTT. The encoded protein is CASSTGVTEAFF.

V gene TRBV6-6 combines with J gene TRBJ2-5; no clear D gene. Trimming left V 2 bases short and J 4 bases short, with 8 bases between. The CDR3 consists of 13 residues. In germline, CDR1 is MNHNY, CDR2 SVGAGI (reference sequence). The CDR3 DNA sequence: TGTGCCAGCAGTTACGGAGTTGGAGAGACCCAGTACTTC. This gives the protein CASSYGVGETQYF.

This clone has only one observation. CDR3 in amino acids: CASSFSYEAFF. The DNA of the CDR3 is TGTGCCAGCAGCTTCTCGTATGAAGCTTTCTTT. The V and J genes are TRBV11-3 and TRBJ1-1; D not resolved. The CDR3 spans 11 residues. CDR1 SGHNT and CDR2 YENEEA come from the germline V gene. The ends were cut back, 3 bases at V and 7 bases at J, with 6 bases in the middle.

This rearrangement joins TRBV6-5 to TRBJ2-3, with 7 bases identical to TRBD1. Germline CDR1 and CDR2: MNHEY and SVGAGI. The CDR3 totals 13 residues. V was pared by 8 bases and J by 6 bases, with 8 bases of the junction left unmatched. The DNA for the CDR3 is TGTGCCAGCTCAAGGGGGCGGAGGGATACGCAGTATTTT. This sequence encodes CASSRGRRDTQYF.

The J gene is TRBJ2-1, the V gene TRBV6-5; the match to TRBD2 covers 12 bases. Looked up from germline, CDR1 is MNHEY and CDR2 is SVGAGI. Trimming removed 7 bases from V and 6 bases from J; junction bases left unmatched: 7. The CDR3 contains 15 residues. The CDR3 region has the DNA TGTGCCAGCATCCCTTTGACTAGCGGGGGCAATGAGCAGTTCTTC. Its protein is CASIPLTSGGNEQFF.

The rearrangement uses TRBV6-6 and TRBJ2-1; 8 nucleotides agree with TRBD2. V lost 2 bases, J lost 2 bases, and 2 bases stayed unmatched. Germline CDR1 reads MNHNY; CDR2 reads SVGAGI (reference sequence). CDR3 length: 15 amino acids. This chain's CDR3 is CASSYREGAYNEQFF. Here the CDR3 DNA reads TGTGCCAGCAGTTACCGGGAGGGGGCCTACAATGAGCAGTTCTTC.

This chain connects TRBV6-6 to TRBJ1-1, with 9 nucleotides matching TRBD1. From germline, CDR1 is MNHNY and CDR2 SVGAGI (reference sequence). V was pared by 5 bases and J by 6 bases, with 7 bases of the junction left unmatched. The CDR3 runs to 14 residues. The DNA of the CDR3 is TGTGCCAGCAGTCAGGGACAGGGATGGGCTGAAGCTTTCTTT. It encodes CASSQGQGWAEAFF.

The chain recombines TRBV7-9 with TRBJ1-2; TRBD1 might be the D (6 bases). The V gene lost 3 bases and the J gene lost 5 bases, with 13 bases spanning the gap. The CDR3 runs 14 residues. Germline values: CDR1 SEHNR, CDR2 FQNEAQ (reference sequence). CDR3 sequence reads: CASSLADRPYGYTF. The DNA of the CDR3 is TGTGCCAGCAGCTTGGCTGACAGGCCATATGGCTACACCTTC.

This chain joins TRBV2 and TRBJ2-7, with TRBD1 identical over 9 bases. Germline loops: CDR1 SNHLY, CDR2 FYNNEI. After removal of 1 base from V and 4 bases from J, the junction contained 2 bases not matched to a gene. The CDR3 has 14 residues. The CDR3 DNA reads as TGTGCCAGCAGTGAAGTAGGACAGGGGTACGAGCAGTACTTC. The encoded protein is CASSEVGQGYEQYF.

The genes are TRBV27 and TRBJ2-7; D unclear. This CDR3 is built from 13 residues. Germline lookup yields CDR1 MNHEY and CDR2 SMNVEV (reference sequence). The V and J ends lost 3 bases and 1 base respectively, with 7 bases between them. CDR3 loop: CASSLSRSYEQYF. CDR3 coding DNA: TGTGCCAGCAGTTTGAGCAGGTCCTACGAGCAGTACTTC.

The V gene is TRBV5-1, the J gene TRBJ2-6, with no clear D. CDR1 is SGHRS, CDR2 YFSETQ, per germline. This CDR3 region has 17 residues. Trimming shortened V by 0 bases and J by 2 bases, and 12 bases separated the two germline ends. The CDR3 nucleotides are TGCGCCAGCAGCTTGGGTCCGAGAGCTGCTGGGGCCAACGTCCTGACTTTC. This translates into CASSLGPRAAGANVLTF.

This rearrangement joins TRBV4-1 to TRBJ1-1, with TRBD1 matching 9 bases. The V gene end was trimmed by 4 bases and the J gene end by 3 bases; junction bases not matched to a gene: 9. The CDR3 runs 16 residues. Looked up from germline, CDR1 is MGHRA and CDR2 is YSYEKL. The CDR3 sequence: CASSPRQGGGYTEAFF. The CDR3 DNA reads TGCGCCAGCAGCCCTCGACAGGGGGGCGGGTACACTGAAGCTTTCTTT.

The chain joins TRBV7-9 to TRBJ2-2; TRBD2 matches 8 bases. The CDR3 has 17 amino acids. CDR1 and CDR2 from the germline V gene are SEHNR and FQNEAQ (reference sequence). V lost 0 bases and J lost 5; bases outside the gene matches: 8. The CDR3, as DNA: TGTGCCAGCAGCTTAGCTAGCGGGGAACCGTGGACCGGGGAGCTGTTTTTT. Protein product: CASSLASGEPWTGELFF. The variable domain in full, with the rest retrieved from reference TRBV7-9 and TRBJ2-2, is DTGVSQNPRHKITKRGQNVTFRCDPISEHNRLYWYRQTLGQGPEFLTYFQNEAQLEKSRLLSDRFSAERPKGSFSTLEIQRTEQGDSAMYLCASSLASGEPWTGELFFGEGSRLTVL.

The chain recombines TRBV5-1 with TRBJ1-4, with TRBD1 matching over 8 bases. The trim removed 0 bases at V and 7 bases at J, leaving 8 bases unmatched. This CDR3 comprises 16 residues. In germline, CDR1 is SGHRS, CDR2 YFSETQ. The CDR3 here is CASSLGRDRGGEKLFF. The CDR3 DNA reads TGCGCCAGCAGCTTGGGGAGAGACAGGGGAGGTGAAAAACTGTTTTTT.

J is TRBJ2-7 and V is TRBV5-1; D gene uncertain. Germline CDR1 is SGHRS and CDR2 is YFSETQ. This CDR3 is built from 13 residues. V was pared by 1 base and J by 4 bases, with 9 bases between. The CDR3 loop is CASSLLSRYEQYF. Written as DNA, the CDR3 is TGCGCCAGCAGCTTGCTGAGTCGGTACGAGCAGTACTTC.

The V call is TRBV7-9, the J call TRBJ1-3, with D perhaps matching TRBD1 (5 bases). With 2 bases removed from V and 2 bases from J, the gap between germline ends came to 13 bases. The CDR3 contains 16 residues. Germline V gives CDR1 SEHNR, CDR2 FQNEAQ (reference sequence). The CDR3 coding sequence is TGTGCCAGCAGCTTACAGGGAGGAATTACTGGAAACACCATATATTTT. Protein sequence: CASSLQGGITGNTIYF. The full variable domain, completed using reference TRBV7-9 and TRBJ1-3, is DTGVSQNPRHKITKRGQNVTFRCDPISEHNRLYWYRQTLGQGPEFLTYFQNEAQLEKSRLLSDRFSAERPKGSFSTLEIQRTEQGDSAMYLCASSLQGGITGNTIYFGEGSWLTVV.

This rearrangement joins TRBV7-2 to TRBJ1-4, with D hard to call. V was cut by 3 bases and J by 10 bases, with 18 bases left in between. CDR1 is SGHTA and CDR2 is FQGNSA in the germline V gene. The CDR3 consists of 15 residues. The CDR3 DNA follows: TGTGCCAGCAGCTTGAGGGAAAGGGCCCCGGGAAAACTGTTTTTT. The encoded protein is CASSLRERAPGKLFF.

This CDR3 reads CASSEDRGREKLFF. The CDR3 bases are TGTGCCAGCAGCGAGGACAGGGGGCGAGAAAAACTGTTTTTT. This sequence joins TRBV7-2 and TRBJ1-4, with 11 bases matching TRBD1. J gave up 8 bases and V 5 bases, and 4 bases lay outside the gene matches. This CDR3 has 14 residues. Germline CDR1 is SGHTA and CDR2 is FQGNSA.

The chain carries TRBV6-1 and TRBJ1-2; a possible D gene is TRBD1 (6 bases). The germline V and J ends were trimmed by 2 bases and 6 bases, with 10 bases remaining between them. Germline V gene data show CDR1 as MNHNS and CDR2 as SASEGT. The CDR3 is 13 residues long. Written as DNA, the CDR3 is TGTGCCAGCAGTGAAAAGGGGGTGAATGGCTACACCTTC. Residues: CASSEKGVNGYTF.

V gene TRBV9 combines with J gene TRBJ2-4; 8 bases line up with TRBD2. The germline V gene has CDR1 SGDLS and CDR2 YYNGEE. CDR3 length: 12 amino acids. The trim removed 4 bases at V and 12 bases at J, leaving 6 bases unmatched. The CDR3 sequence: CASSSSAGAQYF. The CDR3 DNA is TGTGCCAGCAGCTCGTCAGCGGGGGCTCAGTACTTC.

The J gene is TRBJ1-2, the V gene TRBV1; the table's D call TRBD1 went unverified against the DNA. TRBV1 is assigned pseudogene status. The CDR3 has 17 residues. Here the CDR3 reads CTSSQDGTGELDYGYTF. The DNA of the CDR3 is TGCACCAGCAGCCAAGATGGGACAGGGGAATTGGACTATGGCTACACCTTC.

DNA for the CDR3: TGTGCCAGTAGCCGGGACAAGGGATCTTACTCTGGAAACACCATATATTTT. This encodes CASSRDKGSYSGNTIYF. The chain is built from TRBV19 and TRBJ1-3, with D perhaps TRBD1 (6 bases). The V and J ends lost 6 bases and 0 bases respectively, with 18 bases between them. The length of the CDR3 is 17 residues. Germline V gives CDR1 LNHDA, CDR2 SQIVND (reference sequence).

This sequence joins TRBV12-3 or TRBV12-4 and TRBJ1-2, with no clear D. V was cut by 3 bases and J by 5 bases, with 10 bases left in between. CDR3 length: 13 amino acids. DNA for the CDR3: TGTGCCAGCAGTTTTGACACTAGATATGGCTACACCTTC. Translating gives CASSFDTRYGYTF.

This clone showed up just once. This sequence joins TRBV10-3 and TRBJ1-2; tentative D call: TRBD1 (6 bases). The CDR3 runs to 14 residues. Germline V gene sequence: CDR1 ENHRY, CDR2 SYGVKD. Trimming cost V 7 bases and J 0 bases, with 12 bases left between them. The CDR3 region has the DNA TGTGCCATCAATCCCGGGACAACTAACTATGGCTACACCTTC. It is translated as CAINPGTTNYGYTF.

This clone was detected a few times. The V call is TRBV7-3, the J call TRBJ2-2, with D maybe TRBD1 (5 bases). The CDR3 spans 15 residues. Germline V gives CDR1 SGHTA, CDR2 FQGTGA. The ends were cut back, 2 bases at V and 7 bases at J, with 14 bases in the middle. Here the CDR3 DNA reads TGTGCCAGCAGCTTATGGGGCAGGGCGAGCGGGGAGCTGTTTTTT. As protein: CASSLWGRASGELFF.

This chain links TRBV7-9 with TRBJ1-1; D uncertain. The CDR3 runs 15 residues. CDR1 SEHNR and CDR2 FQNEAQ come from the germline V gene (reference sequence). V dropped 5 bases and J dropped 11 bases, with 24 bases sitting between them. The CDR3 DNA reads as TGTGCCAGCAGCGAGGGATCTGGGTGGATACTTGGGGCTTTCTTT. Its protein product is CASSEGSGWILGAFF.